This T cell receptor (beta chain) was sequenced for a study of blood T cell repertoires in COVID-19. Turning to the study itself: There were acute and convalescent COVID-19 samples, and they came from the United States, Italy and Spain. PBMCs, B-cell-depleted T cells, or T cells provided the cDNA or gDNA that made up the material.

Germline V gene data show CDR1 as SGHRS and CDR2 as YFSETQ. Germline trimming cut 0 bases from V and 6 bases from J; bases unmatched to any gene: 4. The CDR3 contains 15 residues. In the source study's methods: Reference gene primer amplification yielded estimated nucleated cell counts. TCRdb keeps only in-frame clones here, not all; method: immunoSEQ multiplex PCR. Clonal size and the V and J genes are those of that table, whereas D and trimming came from the DNA. The data hold some 100,000 clones, with 85% to 90% observed a single time. The rearrangement links TRBV5-1 to TRBJ2-7; 12 bases map to TRBD1. Sequenced sample: peripheral blood. This TCR came from an older man who had recovered from COVID-19. CDR3 in DNA: TGCGCCAGCAGCTTGGAGGGGACAGGGGGCTCCGAGCAGTACTTC. This gives the protein CASSLEGTGGSEQYF.